This is a list of T cell receptor beta chains from one sample in a study of type 1 and type 2 diabetes patients. Each CDR3 protein is one row after TCRdb ran MiXCR on the multiplex PCR reads. The sample records about 270,000 distinct CDR3 sequences, roughly 50% being singletons. The material sequenced was peripheral blood mononuclear cells (PBMCs). All receptors come from a man between 18 and 29 years old with type 2 diabetes. Each CDR3 is given with its conserved first and last residue. Fields, in order: clone size, V gene, CDR3 length, D gene, J gene, CDR3 DNA, CDR3 protein. A D gene is named only where the DNA matches it firmly. Expanded clones are given a class, and other clones once, few, many or no size at all.

>NA|TRBV28|17|NA|TRBJ1-1
TGTGCCAGCAGTCCAAGACACTGGACAGACATGAACACTGAAGCTTTCTTT
CASSPRHWTDMNTEAFF
>NA|TRBV7-2|15|NA|TRBJ2-3
TGTGCCAGCAGCGTACCCGGCCCTAGCACAGATACGCAGTATTTT
CASSVPGPSTDTQYF
>NA|TRBV15|16|TRBD1|TRBJ2-3
TGTGCCACCAGCAGGGCCTCCGGGACAGGGGTAGATACGCGGTATTTT
CATSRASGTGVDTRYF
>NA|TRBV30|13|NA|TRBJ1-1
TGTGCCTGGAGTGAGGACAGACACACTGAAGCTTTCTTT
CAWSEDRHTEAFF
>NA|TRBV12-3/TRBV12-4|13|NA|TRBJ2-7
TGTGCCAGCATGCGCTCCGAGAACTACGAGCGGTACTTC
CASMRSENYERYF
>few|TRBV15|14|TRBD1|TRBJ2-1
TGTGCCACCAGCATGAGACAGGGTTACAATGAGCAGTTCTTC
CATSMRQGYNEQFF
>few|TRBV20-1|17|NA|TRBJ2-1
TGCAGTACGAGCGGACCGGGTGGAGGTAGCTCCTACAATGAGCAGTTCTTC
CSTSGPGGGSSYNEQFF
>NA|TRBV7-3|12|NA|TRBJ2-3
TGTGCCAGCAGCTTAACGCACGATACGCAGTATTTT
CASSLTHDTQYF
>few|TRBV20-1|16|NA|TRBJ2-5
TGCAGTGCTAGAGATGCTTTTCGGTCCATACAAGAGACCCAGTACTTC
CSARDAFRSIQETQYF
>NA|TRBV19|13|NA|TRBJ2-7
TGTGCCAGTAGTATGGCGAATGGGATTGAGCAGTACTTC
CASSMANGIEQYF
>NA|TRBV19|16|NA|TRBJ2-1
TGTGCCAGTAGTATGCCAGACACGGGCATAGGGAATGAGCAGTTCTTC
CASSMPDTGIGNEQFF
>few|TRBV19|16|TRBD1|TRBJ2-7
TGTGCCAGTAGTGGCACCGGGACAGAGCACTCCTACGAGCAGTACTTC
CASSGTGTEHSYEQYF
>many|TRBV19|14|TRBD1|TRBJ2-5
TGTGCCAGTAGGATGGCTGGGACAGGGGTGACCCAGTACTTC
CASRMAGTGVTQYF
>NA|TRBV7-2|16|TRBD2|TRBJ2-3
TGTGCCAGCAGCTTAGCCATAGCGGGAGGCGAGGATACGCAGTATTTT
CASSLAIAGGEDTQYF
>many|TRBV10-3|12|NA|TRBJ1-1
TGTGCCACCAGGACGGGCGCCACTGAAGCTTTCTTT
CATRTGATEAFF
>many|TRBV10-3|13|NA|TRBJ1-1
TGTGCCATCAGTGAGTCGACGGGCACTGAAGCTTTCTTT
CAISESTGTEAFF
>NA|TRBV19|14|NA|TRBJ2-2
TGTGCCAGTAGGGCAGGAACGGGCACCGGGGAGCTGTTTTTT
CASRAGTGTGELFF
>NA|TRBV10-2|13|TRBD1|TRBJ1-1
TGCGCCAGCAGTGAGACAGACAGGGACGTAGCTTTCTTT
CASSETDRDVAFF
>many|TRBV15|16|NA|TRBJ1-2
TGTGCCACCAGCAGACATCAGACGAACACCTTCGGAGGCTACACCTTC
CATSRHQTNTFGGYTF
>many|TRBV10-3|16|TRBD2|TRBJ2-7
TGTGCCATCAGTGAGTCGGCGGGAGGAGGATCCTACGAGCAGTACTTC
CAISESAGGGSYEQYF
>NA|TRBV19|15|TRBD2|TRBJ2-2
TGTGCCAGTAGTCTGGGACTAGCGGCCACCGGGGAGCTGTTTTTT
CASSLGLAATGELFF
>NA|TRBV7-3|13|NA|TRBJ1-1
TGTGCCAGTAGTATACCCGGGAACACTGAAGCTTTCTTT
CASSIPGNTEAFF
>many|TRBV15|15|NA|TRBJ1-6
TGTGCCACCAGCAGAGATCTGGGCGCTGGTTCACCCCTCCACTTT
CATSRDLGAGSPLHF
>few|TRBV27|14|NA|TRBJ1-1
TGTGCCAGCAGTCTCAGGGGTCGGAACACTGAAGCTTTCTTT
CASSLRGRNTEAFF
>once|TRBV20-1|14|TRBD1|TRBJ1-3
TGCAGTGCTAACAGTCCCGGGACAGGGAACACCATATATTTT
CSANSPGTGNTIYF
>NA|TRBV12-3/TRBV12-4|15|TRBD1|TRBJ1-1
TGTGCCAGCAGTCACACCGGGACAGCGAACACTGAAGCTTTCTTT
CASSHTGTANTEAFF
>few|TRBV28|16|TRBD1|TRBJ1-4
TGTGCCAGCAGCTCGCCGGGGGACAGGGATAATGAAAAACTGTTTTTT
CASSSPGDRDNEKLFF
>NA|TRBV30|13|NA|TRBJ1-2
TGTGCCTGGAGTGTACAGAAACCATATGGCTACACCTTC
CAWSVQKPYGYTF
>few|TRBV7-6|15|NA|TRBJ2-2
TGTGCCAGCAGCTCGCCCCCGACAATTGCCGGGGAGCTGTTTTTT
CASSSPPTIAGELFF
>NA|TRBV20-1|12|TRBD2|TRBJ2-7
TGCAGTGCGGGACTAGCGGGAATCGAGCAGTACTTC
CSAGLAGIEQYF
>NA|TRBV20-1|15|NA|TRBJ1-6
TGCAGTGCTCTGGACGCGGCCACCTATAATTCACCCCTCCACTTT
CSALDAATYNSPLHF
>once|TRBV29-1|12|TRBD1|TRBJ2-3
TGCAGCGTTGAGAGGGGGCGGGATACGCAGTATTTT
CSVERGRDTQYF
>NA|TRBV4-1|12|NA|TRBJ2-7
TGCGCCAGCAGCCAAGATCTCGACGAGCAGTACTTC
CASSQDLDEQYF
>NA|TRBV11-2|16|TRBD2|TRBJ2-7
TGTGCCAGCAGCCGGACTAGCGGGGGGCCTGTGTACGAGCAGTACTTC
CASSRTSGGPVYEQYF
>few|TRBV29-1|13|TRBD1|TRBJ2-2
TGCAGCGGTAGACAGGGGCACACCGGGGAGCTGTTTTTT
CSGRQGHTGELFF
>NA|TRBV27|13|NA|TRBJ2-3
TGTGCCAGCAGTTTATCAATCGCAGATACGCAGTATTTT
CASSLSIADTQYF
>few|TRBV7-2|13|NA|TRBJ1-2
TGTGCCAGCAGCTCCGGAGGGGTCTATGGCTACACCTTC
CASSSGGVYGYTF
>NA|TRBV25-1|13|NA|TRBJ2-7
TGTGCCAGCAGTGATTCTGATGCCTACGAGCAGTACTTC
CASSDSDAYEQYF
>few|TRBV6-5|12|NA|TRBJ1-2
TGTGCCAGCAGGGACAGAGTTTATGGCTACACCTTC
CASRDRVYGYTF
>NA|TRBV6-5|14|NA|TRBJ2-7
TGTGCCAGCAGCTTGGTTCAGGGAATTCGCGAGCAGTACTTC
CASSLVQGIREQYF
>many|TRBV15|15|NA|TRBJ2-3
TGTGCCACCAGCAGGGTTTATGCGGACACAGATACGCAGTATTTT
CATSRVYADTDTQYF
>once|TRBV19|14|TRBD2|TRBJ2-5
TGTGCCAGTAGGCGACTAGCGGAGGGTGAGACCCAGTACTTC
CASRRLAEGETQYF
>NA|TRBV7-2|15|NA|TRBJ2-5
TGTGCCAGCAGCGCTCCGGACTACTACCAAGAGGCCCAGTACTTC
CASSAPDYYQEAQYF
>few|TRBV19|15|NA|TRBJ1-1
TGTGCCAGTAGTCTCAAGACCCGACAGAACACTGAAGCTTTCTTT
CASSLKTRQNTEAFF
>NA|TRBV15|13|NA|TRBJ1-1
TGTGCCACCAGCGGTGTACAGGGAGGTGAAGCTTTCTTT
CATSGVQGGEAFF